A single sample gave rise to the 5 T cell receptor beta chains below, sequenced in a study of blood T cells in healthy people across ages. It was with a sample-barcoded 5' primer and a J-beta primer mix that a second PCR of about 6 to 11 cycles was run. TCRdb redid the calling of the 5' RACE reads with MiXCR, one entry per CDR3 protein. Here the sample spans roughly 930,000 distinct CDR3 sequences, around 48% being singletons. Sequenced: blood. These receptors were taken from a man aged 30 to 39 in good health.

The rearrangement uses TRBV10-3 and TRBJ2-2; weak D call: TRBD1 (6 bases). This CDR3 has 15 residues. CDR1 ENHRY and CDR2 SYGVKD come from the germline V gene. V lost 3 bases, J lost 5 bases, and 13 bases lay in between. CDR3 nucleotides: TGTGCCATCAGTGACTGGGGGCGAGGGACCGGGGAGCTGTTTTTT. This encodes CAISDWGRGTGELFF.

Note on this clonotype: The junction departs from the called germline gene at one end, perhaps through a read error. The chain has TRBV4-1 and TRBJ2-3; the match to TRBD1 covers 12 bases. The germline gives CDR1 MGHRA, CDR2 YSYEKL. The CDR3 extends over 16 amino acids. CDR3 sequence reads: CASSEDGTGGADTQYF. CDR3 sequence (DNA): TGCGCCAGCAGCGAAGACGGGACAGGGGGCGCAGATACGCAGTATTTT.

This sequence joins TRBV6-2 or TRBV6-3 and TRBJ2-1, with 10 bases matching TRBD2. Germline-derived CDR1 and CDR2 are MNHEY and SVGEGT. Trimming cost V 2 bases and J 9 bases; bases outside gene matches: 10. The CDR3 extends over 16 amino acids. The DNA of the CDR3 is TGTGCCAGCAGTTACCTAAGCGGGGGGGCCAACGGTGAGCAGTTCTTC. Its protein product is CASSYLSGGANGEQFF.

The chain is built from TRBV29-1 and TRBJ2-5, with D perhaps matching TRBD1 (6 bases). V shed 6 bases and J shed 5 bases, with 13 bases lying between them. Germline lookup yields CDR1 SQVTM and CDR2 ANQGSEA. This CDR3 has 12 residues. The CDR3 DNA reads as TGCAGCGTAGAACAGGGTTTGGAGACCCAGTACTTC. It specifies CSVEQGLETQYF.

The chain is built from TRBV4-3 and TRBJ2-7, with D tentatively TRBD2 (5 bases). This CDR3 is built from 15 residues. Looked up from germline, CDR1 is LGHNA and CDR2 is YSLEER. V was clipped by 0 bases and J by 6 bases, with 15 bases between them. CDR3 amino acids: CASSQDARGTVEQYF. The CDR3 nucleotides are TGCGCCAGCAGCCAAGATGCCCGGGGAACAGTCGAGCAGTACTTC.